The 31 T cell receptor beta chains reported below all come from one sample, sequenced in a study of blood T cell repertoires in COVID-19. Sequencing used immunoSEQ multiplex PCR; TCRdb keeps in-frame clones, though not all of them. Of approximately 24,000 clones listed, around 93% are singletons. The sample consisted of peripheral blood. All receptors come from a human donor in a cohort sampled during active COVID-19.

This chain joins TRBV7-3 and TRBJ2-7, with D tentatively TRBD1 (7 bases). Trimming cost V 6 bases and J 7 bases, with 19 bases left between them. This CDR3 contains 14 residues. CDR1 and CDR2 (germline): SGHTA, FQGTGA. The CDR3, as DNA: TGTGCCAGCAGACAACAGGGGCCGGCGGGAGAGCAGTACTTC. Translating gives CASRQQGPAGEQYF.

This clone was recorded once. V is TRBV27 and J is TRBJ2-7; 10 nucleotides line up with TRBD2. The V gene's germline CDR1 is MNHEY and CDR2 SMNVEV (reference sequence). V shed 6 bases, J shed 6 bases, and the junction held 11 bases outside the gene matches. The CDR3 is 15 amino acids. DNA for the CDR3: TGTGCCAGCAGCAGCCTCCTAGCGGGAGTTGGCGAGCAGTACTTC. Its protein is CASSSLLAGVGEQYF.

The table lists this clone with a few counts. The rearrangement uses TRBV5-4 and TRBJ1-2, with 9 bases that match TRBD1. The CDR3 is made up of 13 amino acids. Germline CDR1 reads SGHNT; CDR2 reads YYREEE (reference sequence). The V gene end was trimmed by 3 bases and the J gene end by 8 bases; junction bases not matched to a gene: 5. The DNA for the CDR3 is TGTGCCAGCAGCTCAACAGGGGGCCGGGGCTACACCTTC. Its translation is CASSSTGGRGYTF.

The chain employs TRBV7-6 and TRBJ2-3, with TRBD1 matching 9 bases. From germline, CDR1 is SGHVS and CDR2 FNYEAQ. The V gene end was trimmed by 5 bases and the J gene end by 1 base; junction bases not matched to a gene: 4. The CDR3 totals 15 residues. DNA for the CDR3: TGTGCCAGCAGCCCACAGGGGGCCGGCACAGATACGCAGTATTTT. Translated: CASSPQGAGTDTQYF.

The gene calls are TRBV9 and TRBJ1-6; maybe TRBD1 (6 bases). The V end was cut by 1 base, the J end by 7 bases, with 18 bases between. From germline, CDR1 is SGDLS and CDR2 YYNGEE. CDR3 size: 17 residues. DNA for the CDR3: TGTGCCAGCAGCGTAACTCCTAGCGGGCAGGGGAATTCACCCCTCCACTTT. Amino acids: CASSVTPSGQGNSPLHF.

The count of this clone is one. This sequence joins TRBV4-3 and TRBJ2-1, with 8 positions matching TRBD1. Trimming at V came to 3 bases and at J to 4 bases, leaving 5 bases not matched to a gene. In germline, CDR1 is LGHNA, CDR2 YSLEER. The CDR3 totals 15 residues. CDR3 nucleotide sequence: TGCGCCAGCAGCCAGGAGGGACAGGTGTACAATGAGCAGTTCTTC. Translated, it gives CASSQEGQVYNEQFF.

This clone has only one observation. This chain's CDR3 is CASSLGQEQYF. The CDR3 DNA reads TGTGCCAGCAGCCTCGGACAGGAGCAGTACTTC. This rearrangement joins TRBV3-1 (or the pseudogene TRBV3-2) to TRBJ2-7, with D perhaps TRBD1 (6 bases). The V gene lost 4 bases and the J gene lost 7 bases, with 8 bases spanning the gap. The CDR3 totals 11 residues. The germline V gene encodes CDR1 LGHDT and CDR2 YNNKEL (reference sequence).

A single count supports this clone. The V call is TRBV28, the J call TRBJ2-7; no firm D call. The germline V and J ends were trimmed by 6 bases and 0 bases, with 9 bases remaining between them. CDR1 and CDR2 (germline): MDHEN, SYDVKM. This CDR3 region has 13 residues. CDR3 in DNA: TGTGCCAGCAGCCGTTATTACTCCTACGAGCAGTACTTC. Its protein is CASSRYYSYEQYF.

This clone was detected once. In nucleotides, the CDR3 is TGTGCCAGCAGCCAAGACTGGCAGGACTATGGCTACACCTTC. This sequence encodes CASSQDWQDYGYTF. The J gene is TRBJ1-2, the V gene TRBV3-1 (or the pseudogene TRBV3-2); D unresolved. Germline CDR1 and CDR2: LGHDT and YNNKEL (reference sequence). CDR3 length: 14 amino acids. Deletions cut 0 bases from V and 3 bases from J, with 8 bases between.

This rearrangement joins TRBV7-2 to TRBJ2-7; TRBD1 aligns across 7 bases. CDR1 and CDR2 from the germline V gene are SGHTA and FQGNSA. V gave up 4 bases and J gave up 6 bases; unmatched junction bases: 3. The CDR3 runs 12 residues. CDR3 region: CASSSAGGEQYF. The CDR3 DNA is TGTGCCAGCAGCTCGGCAGGGGGCGAGCAGTACTTC.

The chain combines TRBV3-1 (or the pseudogene TRBV3-2) with TRBJ2-7; the match to TRBD1 covers 8 bases. The length of the CDR3 is 14 residues. Germline assignment: CDR1 LGHDT and CDR2 YNNKEL (reference sequence). After removal of 4 bases from V and 3 bases from J, the junction contained 5 bases not matched to a gene. The CDR3 DNA is TGTGCCAGCAGCCCCTGGACAGGGAGCTACGAGCAGTACTTC. It codes for CASSPWTGSYEQYF.

The chain recombines TRBV30 with TRBJ2-7, with D possibly being TRBD2 (5 bases). V lost 5 bases to trimming and J lost 2 bases, with 16 bases between them. The CDR3 extends over 14 amino acids. Germline V gene data show CDR1 as GTSNPN and CDR2 as SVGIG (reference sequence). In DNA form, the CDR3 reads TGTGCCTGGGTAGAGGAGTTGGGAGCCTACGAGCAGTACTTC. Translation: CAWVEELGAYEQYF.

V gene TRBV2 combines with J gene TRBJ2-1; 8 bases are shared with TRBD1. The CDR3 covers 13 residues. With V trimmed by 9 bases and J by 7 bases, 8 bases remained unmatched. Germline loops: CDR1 SNHLY, CDR2 FYNNEI. The CDR3 region has the DNA TGTGCCAGGGCCCTACAGGGGGTTAATGAGCAGTTCTTC. Its translation: CARALQGVNEQFF. Supplemented by reference TRBV2 and TRBJ2-1, the full variable domain reads EPEVTQTPSHQVTQMGQEVILRCVPISNHLYFYWYRQILGQKVEFLVSFYNNEISEKSEIFDDQFSVERPDGSNFTLKIRSTKLEDSAMYFCARALQGVNEQFFGPGTRLTVL.

This clone appeared once. CDR3 in amino acids: CASSQGVAGLSSYEQYF. DNA of the CDR3: TGTGCCAGCAGCCAAGGGGTAGCGGGCCTTAGCTCCTACGAGCAGTACTTC. The genes are TRBV4-2 and TRBJ2-7, with 7 bases matching TRBD2. The V and J ends lost 1 base and 0 bases, in that order; junction bases with no gene match: 9. CDR1 and CDR2 (germline): LGHNA, YNFKEQ. This CDR3 is built from 17 residues.

This clone was seen just once. V is TRBV5-4 and J is TRBJ2-1, with 8 bases fitting TRBD2. This CDR3 has 17 amino acids. Germline CDR1 SGHNT, CDR2 YYREEE (reference sequence). V trimming: 4 bases; J trimming: 0 bases; junction bases outside the gene matches: 9. CDR3 region: CASSTQAGLASYNEQFF. CDR3 nucleotides: TGTGCCAGCAGCACTCAAGCTGGACTAGCCTCCTACAATGAGCAGTTCTTC.

This chain uses TRBV9 with TRBJ2-2, with 16 positions matching TRBD2. The CDR3 runs 17 residues. CDR1 and CDR2 from the germline V gene are SGDLS and YYNGEE. J gave up 5 bases and V 4 bases, and 5 bases lay outside the gene matches. CDR3 residues: CASSSPGLAGGTGELFF. CDR3 coding DNA: TGTGCCAGCAGCTCCCCGGGACTAGCGGGAGGGACCGGGGAGCTGTTTTTT.

This chain connects TRBV14 to TRBJ2-5; the match to TRBD1 covers 8 bases. J gave up 1 base and V 1 base, and 5 bases lay outside the gene matches. The CDR3 is made up of 16 amino acids. CDR1 SGHDN and CDR2 FVKESK come from the germline V gene. The CDR3 coding sequence is TGTGCCAGCAGCCAAGTTTCAGGGGGCCTCCAAGAGACCCAGTACTTC. It yields the protein CASSQVSGGLQETQYF.

The chain links TRBV3-1 (or the pseudogene TRBV3-2) to TRBJ1-3; 8 bases fit TRBD1. This CDR3 is 16 amino acids long. Germline assignment: CDR1 LGHDT and CDR2 YNNKEL (reference sequence). J lost 4 bases, V lost 1 base, and 6 bases had no gene match. CDR3 bases: TGTGCCAGCAGCCAAGCGGCAGGGGGCGCGGGAAACACCATATATTTT. It is translated as CASSQAAGGAGNTIYF.

V usage is TRBV5-4 and J usage is TRBJ1-4; 10 nucleotides match TRBD1. Germline V gene sequence: CDR1 SGHNT, CDR2 YYREEE (reference sequence). V lost 4 bases and J lost 4; bases outside the gene matches: 16. This CDR3 has 19 amino acids. The chain's CDR3 is CASSEGDRGPGGGNEKLFF. CDR3 sequence (DNA): TGTGCCAGCAGCGAGGGAGACAGGGGGCCCGGGGGGGGTAATGAAAAACTGTTTTTT.

This chain uses TRBV12-3 or TRBV12-4 with TRBJ1-2; 8 bases align to TRBD1. Trimming cost V 8 bases and J 3 bases; bases outside gene matches: 5. CDR3 length: 13 residues. The DNA of the CDR3 is TGTGCCAGCTCTCCGGACAGGGACTATGGCTACACCTTC. It specifies CASSPDRDYGYTF.

J is TRBJ1-3 and V is TRBV9; 7 bases align to TRBD1. Germline V gives CDR1 SGDLS, CDR2 YYNGEE. This CDR3 has 15 amino acids. V trimming: 3 bases; J trimming: 2 bases; junction bases outside the gene matches: 5. The DNA for the CDR3 is TGTGCCAGCAGCGGGAGGACAGGAACTGGAAACACCATATATTTT. Protein: CASSGRTGTGNTIYF.

CDR3 in amino acids: CASSRLTITGGFVGSYNEQFF. The CDR3, as DNA: TGTGCCAGCAGCCGACTTACAATTACAGGGGGTTTTGTAGGATCCTACAATGAGCAGTTCTTC. The J gene is TRBJ2-1, the V gene TRBV14; TRBD1 agrees at 8 bases. Trimming removed 4 bases from V and 1 base from J; junction bases left unmatched: 21. The germline CDR1 and CDR2 sequences are SGHDN and FVKESK. This CDR3 has 21 residues.

The genes are TRBV9 and TRBJ1-4; D unresolved. V was pared by 3 bases and J by 6 bases, with 18 bases between. Germline CDR1 is SGDLS and CDR2 is YYNGEE. The CDR3 extends over 16 amino acids. The CDR3 sequence: CASSATEGGGYEKLFF. The CDR3 DNA follows: TGTGCCAGCAGCGCCACCGAGGGTGGAGGGTATGAAAAACTGTTTTTT.

The chain couples TRBV30 to TRBJ2-7; D may be TRBD2 (6 bases). V lost 5 bases to trimming and J lost 2 bases, with 16 bases between them. Germline V gene data show CDR1 as GTSNPN and CDR2 as SVGIG (reference sequence). This CDR3 has 14 residues. CDR3 DNA: TGTGCCTGGGCACGGGACTTGGGAGCCTACGAGCAGTACTTC. Amino acids: CAWARDLGAYEQYF.

V gene TRBV5-8 combines with J gene TRBJ1-4; D gene unclear. The CDR3 spans 16 residues. CDR1 is SGHTS, CDR2 YDEGEE, per germline. V lost 1 base and J 0 bases, leaving 10 bases between the germline ends. CDR3 protein: CASSLIGDTTNEKLFF. The CDR3 DNA follows: TGTGCCAGCAGCTTGATTGGAGATACAACTAATGAAAAACTGTTTTTT.

The rearrangement uses TRBV4-1 and TRBJ2-6, with D tentatively TRBD1 (6 bases). This CDR3 has 16 amino acids. CDR1 is MGHRA, CDR2 YSYEKL, per germline. V was shortened by 0 bases and J by 5 bases, with 11 bases between the two germline ends. CDR3 residues: CASSQEGAAWANVLTF. The CDR3 bases are TGCGCCAGCAGCCAAGAGGGGGCAGCCTGGGCCAACGTCCTGACTTTC.

The chain carries TRBV29-1 and TRBJ2-7, with TRBD1 identical over 7 bases. The CDR3 runs to 12 residues. Germline assignment: CDR1 SQVTM and CDR2 ANQGSEA. V shed 6 bases and J 4 bases; nucleotides not matched to a gene: 6. The CDR3 region is CSVRTGPYEQYF. The CDR3 DNA is TGCAGCGTGAGGACAGGCCCTTACGAGCAGTACTTC.

The V call is TRBV12-2, the J call TRBJ1-1; the table's D call, TRBD1, was not checked against the DNA. TRBV12-2 is termed a pseudogene. CDR3 length: 16 residues. The CDR3 is CASRFSGTGPIRSDFF. The CDR3, as DNA: TGTGCAAGTCGCTTTAGTGGGACAGGACCGATTCGAAGTGATTTCTTT.

The gene calls are TRBV3-1 (or the pseudogene TRBV3-2) and TRBJ2-2; 11 nucleotides line up with TRBD1. CDR1 and CDR2 (germline): LGHDT, YNNKEL (reference sequence). V gave up 4 bases and J gave up 7 bases; unmatched junction bases: 5. This CDR3 region has 15 residues. The CDR3 DNA sequence: TGTGCCAGCAGCCCCCGGACAGGGGGCTACGGGGAGCTGTTTTTT. Translation: CASSPRTGGYGELFF.

This chain links TRBV10-3 with TRBJ2-1; the match to TRBD1 covers 10 bases. With V trimmed by 10 bases and J by 7 bases, 10 bases remained unmatched. Germline assignment: CDR1 ENHRY and CDR2 SYGVKD. The CDR3 spans 14 residues. The DNA for the CDR3 is TGTGCCAGCACGCGACAGGGGGCGCGGAATGAGCAGTTCTTC. Translating it yields CASTRQGARNEQFF.

This rearrangement joins TRBV7-2 to TRBJ2-1; 8 bases match TRBD2. The CDR3 is 14 amino acids. Germline-derived CDR1 and CDR2 are SGHTA and FQGNSA. Germline trimming cut 0 bases from V and 7 bases from J; bases unmatched to any gene: 2. CDR3 bases: TGTGCCAGCAGCTTAGCGCGCGGGGGGAATGAGCAGTTCTTC. Protein: CASSLARGGNEQFF.